Below, one T cell receptor (beta chain) is given with its context. This sample is part of a study of T cells in Graves' hyperthyroidism and ophthalmopathy. Germline CDR1 reads SGHDN; CDR2 reads FVKESK. V was trimmed by 3 bases and J by 1 base, leaving 9 bases between them. The CDR3 spans 15 residues. The CDR3 regions of TCR beta were amplified from RNA transcripts. The HTBI primer set served for first-round RT-PCR of the TCR CDR3. In TCRdb, the multiplex PCR reads were re-called with MiXCR into one record per CDR3 protein. The sample shows about 570,000 distinct CDR3 sequences, 14% of them seen only once.

The receptor was derived from a woman aged 35 to 49 with Graves' hyperthyroidism. The J gene is TRBJ1-4, the V gene TRBV14, with no clear D. Sequenced material: blood. The CDR3 sequence: CASSQRTGTNEKLFF. CDR3 sequence (DNA): TGTGCCAGCAGCCAGCGGACGGGAACTAATGAAAAACTGTTTTTT.